These 3 T cell receptor beta chains were all obtained from the same sample, sequenced in a study of response to subunit inactivated influenza vaccine. TCRdb reprocessed the RT-PCR reads via MiXCR and lists one record per CDR3 protein. In the table there are around 200,000 distinct CDR3 sequences, around 8.8% of which are singletons. The sample here was non-naive T cells sorted from PBMCs, taken on the day of vaccination. All receptors derive from a man aged 45-65 years who received an inactivated influenza vaccine.

This clonotype has only a few counts. The chain has TRBV5-5 and TRBJ2-3, with D unclear. V gave up 4 bases and J gave up 1 base, with 13 bases separating them. The germline V gene has CDR1 SGHKS and CDR2 YYEKEE (reference sequence). CDR3 size: 15 residues. CDR3 coding DNA: TGTGCCAGCAGCCAATCGCTGCACGGCACAGATACGCAGTATTTT. It specifies CASSQSLHGTDTQYF.

This clonotype was observed at least ten times. The chain is built from TRBV10-3 and TRBJ1-5, with 9 bases identical to TRBD1. V lost 3 bases and J lost 7; bases outside the gene matches: 4. CDR1 and CDR2 (germline): ENHRY, SYGVKD. There are 14 residues in the CDR3. The CDR3 region is CAISEQGARQPQHF. CDR3 nucleotide sequence: TGTGCCATCAGTGAACAGGGGGCGAGGCAGCCCCAGCATTTT.

This chain connects TRBV6-1 to TRBJ1-2; possible D gene TRBD1, 5 bases. The V gene's germline CDR1 is MNHNS and CDR2 SASEGT. The V and J ends lost 1 base and 4 bases respectively, with 7 bases between them. The CDR3 consists of 13 residues. The CDR3 spells CASSEGTFYGYTF. The DNA for the CDR3 is TGTGCCAGCAGTGAAGGGACATTCTATGGCTACACCTTC.